This T cell receptor beta chain was recorded in a study of beta chain features in type 1 diabetes. Looked up from germline, CDR1 is SEHNR and CDR2 is FQNEAQ (reference sequence). This CDR3 is 14 amino acids long. The V end lost 1 base, the J end lost 1 base, and 7 bases lay between the germline ends. The entirety of the isolated RNA underwent reverse transcription, so expressed TCRB transcripts were sequenced. The repertoire was sequenced with immunoSEQ multiplex PCR; TCRdb's copy has only in-frame clones and lacks some. This repertoire shows 450,000 or so clones, about 10% found once; its top ten account for approximately 0.05%.

This sequence was found in a woman aged 18-29 years in good health. Sequencing was carried out using naive CD4+ T cells from blood. The chain links TRBV7-9 to TRBJ1-2; D not certain. The CDR3 bases are TGTGCCAGCAGCTTAGAGGAAATTAACTATGGCTACACCTTC. It is translated as CASSLEEINYGYTF.